This T cell receptor (beta chain) came from a study of shared clonotypes between healthy human individuals (dated by TCRdb to the early 2020s). Background on the whole study: A couple of women and a few men aged 18 to 49 years were included in the cohort. Between about 0.85 and 9.5 billion PBMCs per donor were obtained by leukapheresis. Per donor, three plates each were used for CD4 naive and CD4 memory, two for CD8 naive, and one for CD8 memory. To increase sequencing depth and limit assay-specific biases, TCR repertoire library preparation and sequencing were carried out by different laboratories using diverse techniques. The study deeply sequenced blood TCR repertoires of five healthy adults to estimate repertoire size and the extent of clonotype sharing between individuals. The paper's findings and limits, for the study overall: Clonotypes shared by all four sorted-subset donors showed higher generation probabilities than non-shared clonotypes. Incomplete sequencing was indicated by rarefaction of sorted-subset datasets, despite the large sequencing depth. Only blood was sampled, and tissue TCR repertoires likely differ from those in blood. Pairwise subsampling led to the expectation that sequencing depth would affect the degree of clonotype sharing among donors. The genetic and exposure-history diversity represented was limited by the small number of donors. When a handful of donors were compared, the shared fraction of clonotypes was 5% to 6.5% for naive CD4, around 4% for naive CD8, about 2.5% for memory CD4, and 0.3% to 0.5% for memory CD8. Naive subsets generally had larger estimated clonotype richness than memory subsets did.

Regarding this clone: Which antigen it targets is not known. No base-level quality is on record; no much larger clone is a single base apart.

Healthy HIV-negative adults with no recently reported acute infections or vaccinations were included as donors. All donors were Caucasian adults living in Nashville, Tennessee, USA. CD4+ T cells were enriched by magnetic negative selection, after which naive cells were positively selected on CD45RA and the negative fraction was taken as the memory subset. Blood was collected by leukapheresis, and PBMCs were isolated by Ficoll-Histopaque density gradient centrifugation and then cryopreserved in liquid nitrogen vapor phase. Purity and quantity of every magnetically sorted T cell population were checked by analytical flow cytometry. Each sorted fraction had its genomic DNA isolated and then quantified by UV absorbance on a Nanodrop 2000c. Counted from cysteine to phenylalanine, this CDR3 has 13 amino acids. Only the CDR3 DNA stays, 39 bases, in frame from base 1. CDR1 and CDR2, looked up from the germline V gene, are ENHRY and SYGVKD. At the junction V is shortened by 4 bases and J by 0 bases, with 7 bases in between.

Using the deep immunoSEQ assay, multiplex PCR amplified TCR CDR3 regions from genomic DNA. For each cell subset, the extracted genomic DNA was distributed evenly across all wells of several immunoSEQ 96-well plates, and each plate served as one replicate. For sorted subsets, about 0.2 ug genomic DNA, equal to tens of thousands of T cell genomes, was loaded into each replicate PCR. Purified libraries were quantified with a Qubit 3.0 fluorometer, sized on a Bioanalyzer 2100, and re-quantified with the KAPA Library Quantification kit. Each immunoSEQ 96-well plate was sequenced on its own single-read 150-cycle Illumina NextSeq 550 flow cell. The published analysis was carried out like this. Because the immunoSEQ output included only junctional sequences and no quality scores, the filtering could not be the same as the filtering used for full-length reads. To assign V/J genes and CDR3, sequences were annotated against IMGT germline references using PyIR, a Python wrapper for IgBLAST v1.9. Reads with weak V/J assignments (E-value above 1e-6), missing CDR3, stop codons, out-of-frame junctions, or ambiguous translated residues were removed. A V3J clonotype was defined by an identical inferred V gene, J gene, and CDR3 amino acid sequence. Percentage overlap between repertoires was calculated by dividing the number of shared unique clonotypes by the size of the smaller repertoire. Three approaches were used to assess repertoire richness: RTK rarefaction, the Chao1 estimator, and Recon v2.1 estimates of unobserved clonotypes. For all TCRbeta clonotypes obtained by the gDNA method from several donors, generation probabilities were computed with OLGA. Drawn from immuneACCESS, this table holds only the in-frame rearrangements with V and J called that TCRdb kept. Clones are partly lost; checked studies trace under half to an unresolved V gene and leave the rest unexplained. V, J and clone size were drawn from that table, and D and trimming were deduced from the DNA. This sample is represented by roughly 1 million clones; approximately 76% of them were singletons. The leading ten clones occupy approximately 1.5% of the sample.

This sequence uses TRBV10-3 and TRBJ2-7, with the D gene call left open. The sequence came from a man aged 18 to 35 in good health. The sequenced sample consisted of memory CD4+ T cells sorted from blood. The cell subset or site label for this specimen denotes: CD45RA-negative fraction. The nucleotide sequence is TGTGCCATCAGTGCTGGGGTCTCCTACGAGCAGTACTTC. Translated, this is CAISAGVSYEQYF.